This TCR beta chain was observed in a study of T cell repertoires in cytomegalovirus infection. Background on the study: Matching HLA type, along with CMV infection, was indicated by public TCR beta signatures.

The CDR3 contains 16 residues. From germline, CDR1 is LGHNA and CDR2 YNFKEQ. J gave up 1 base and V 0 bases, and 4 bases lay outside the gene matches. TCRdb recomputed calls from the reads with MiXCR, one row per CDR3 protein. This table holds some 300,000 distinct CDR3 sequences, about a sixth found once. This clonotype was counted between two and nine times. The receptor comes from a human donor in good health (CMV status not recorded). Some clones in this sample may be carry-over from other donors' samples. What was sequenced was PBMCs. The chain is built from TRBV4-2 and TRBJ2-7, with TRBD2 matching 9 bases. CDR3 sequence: CASSQEGTSTSYEQYF. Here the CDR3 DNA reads TGTGCCAGCAGCCAAGAGGGGACTAGCACGTCCTACGAGCAGTACTTC.